The source of this T cell receptor (beta chain) is a study of response to subunit inactivated influenza vaccine. General observations from the study: T cells newly recruited by each seasonal influenza vaccination are few, the authors suggested.

Notes on this clonotype: What it binds is unknown.

This CDR3 has 13 amino acids. The germline V and J ends were trimmed by 1 base and 8 bases, with 9 bases remaining between them. The germline V gene has CDR1 SGHVS and CDR2 FNYEAQ. One entry per CDR3 protein results from TCRdb running MiXCR on the RT-PCR reads. The sample consists of around 790,000 distinct CDR3 sequences, about 20% of them appearing once. This chain joins TRBV7-6 and TRBJ2-1; unclear D gene. Here the sequenced sample was PBMCs from blood, taken approximately 5 days after vaccination. The sequence derives from a man aged 50 to 60 who received an inactivated influenza vaccine. For the CDR3, the DNA is TGTGCCAGCAGCTTAGTTAGGGCAGATGAGCAGTTCTTC. This translates into CASSLVRADEQFF.